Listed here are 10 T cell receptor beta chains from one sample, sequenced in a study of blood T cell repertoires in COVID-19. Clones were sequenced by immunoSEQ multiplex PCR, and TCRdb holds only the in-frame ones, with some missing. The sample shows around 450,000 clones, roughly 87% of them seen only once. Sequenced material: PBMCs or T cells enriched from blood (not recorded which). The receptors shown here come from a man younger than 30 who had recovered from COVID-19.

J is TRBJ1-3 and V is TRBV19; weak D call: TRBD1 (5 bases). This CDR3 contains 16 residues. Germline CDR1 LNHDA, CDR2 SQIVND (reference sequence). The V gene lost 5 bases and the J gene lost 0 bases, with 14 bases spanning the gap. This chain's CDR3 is CASSGAGLPSGNTIYF. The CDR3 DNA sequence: TGTGCCAGTAGTGGGGCGGGGTTGCCCTCTGGAAACACCATATATTTT.

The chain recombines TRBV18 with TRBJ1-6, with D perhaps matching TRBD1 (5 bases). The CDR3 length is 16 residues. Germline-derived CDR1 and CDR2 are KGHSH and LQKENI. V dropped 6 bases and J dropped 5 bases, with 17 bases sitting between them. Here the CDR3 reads CASSRLQDVNNSPLHF. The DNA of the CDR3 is TGTGCCAGCTCTCGATTACAGGATGTAAATAATTCACCCCTCCACTTT.

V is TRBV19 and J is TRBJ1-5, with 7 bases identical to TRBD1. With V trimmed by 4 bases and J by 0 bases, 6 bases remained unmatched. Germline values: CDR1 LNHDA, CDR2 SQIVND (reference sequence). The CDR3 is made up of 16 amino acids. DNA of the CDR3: TGTGCCAGTAGTACTGGCGGGACAGATAGCAATCAGCCCCAGCATTTT. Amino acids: CASSTGGTDSNQPQHF. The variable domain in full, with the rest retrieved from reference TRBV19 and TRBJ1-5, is DGGITQSPKYLFRKEGQNVTLSCEQNLNHDAMYWYRQDPGQGLRLIYYSQIVNDFQKGDIAEGYSVSREKKESFPLTVTSAQKNPTAFYLCASSTGGTDSNQPQHFGDGTRLSIL.

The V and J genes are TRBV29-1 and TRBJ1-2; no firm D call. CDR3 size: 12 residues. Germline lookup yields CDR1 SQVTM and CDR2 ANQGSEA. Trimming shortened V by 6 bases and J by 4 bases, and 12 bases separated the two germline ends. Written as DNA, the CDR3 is TGCAGCGTGAATGACGGGAGCTATGGCTACACCTTC. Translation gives CSVNDGSYGYTF.

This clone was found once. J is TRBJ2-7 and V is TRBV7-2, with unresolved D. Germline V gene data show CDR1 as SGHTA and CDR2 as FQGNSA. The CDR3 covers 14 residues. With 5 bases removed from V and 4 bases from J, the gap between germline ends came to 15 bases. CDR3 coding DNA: TGTGCCAGCAGCATTAGTGGGCGTAGTTACGAGCAGTACTTC. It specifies CASSISGRSYEQYF.

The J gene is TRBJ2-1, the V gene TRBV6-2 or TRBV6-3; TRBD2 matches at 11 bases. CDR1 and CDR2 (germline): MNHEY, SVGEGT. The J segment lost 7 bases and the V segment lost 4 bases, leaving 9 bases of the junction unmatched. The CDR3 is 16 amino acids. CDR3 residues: CASSFPPSGRLNEQFF. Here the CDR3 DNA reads TGTGCCAGCAGTTTCCCCCCTAGCGGGAGGCTGAATGAGCAGTTCTTC.

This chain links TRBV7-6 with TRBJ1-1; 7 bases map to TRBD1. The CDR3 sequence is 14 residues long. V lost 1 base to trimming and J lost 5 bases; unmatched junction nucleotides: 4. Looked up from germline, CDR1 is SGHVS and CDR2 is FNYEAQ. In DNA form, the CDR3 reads TGTGCCAGCAGCTTAGTAGGGGGCGGTACTGAAGCTTTCTTT. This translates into CASSLVGGGTEAFF.

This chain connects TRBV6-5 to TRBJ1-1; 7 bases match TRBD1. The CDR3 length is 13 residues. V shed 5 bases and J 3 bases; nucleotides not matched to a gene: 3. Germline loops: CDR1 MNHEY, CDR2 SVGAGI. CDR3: CASSKGAYTEAFF. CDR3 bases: TGTGCCAGCAGTAAGGGGGCGTACACTGAAGCTTTCTTT.

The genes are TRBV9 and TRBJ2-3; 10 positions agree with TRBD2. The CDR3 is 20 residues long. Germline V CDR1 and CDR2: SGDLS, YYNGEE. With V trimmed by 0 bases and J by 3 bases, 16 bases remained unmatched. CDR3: CASSVAGLAGDTSLTDTQYF. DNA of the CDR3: TGTGCCAGCAGCGTAGCCGGCCTAGCGGGGGATACCTCTTTGACAGATACGCAGTATTTT.

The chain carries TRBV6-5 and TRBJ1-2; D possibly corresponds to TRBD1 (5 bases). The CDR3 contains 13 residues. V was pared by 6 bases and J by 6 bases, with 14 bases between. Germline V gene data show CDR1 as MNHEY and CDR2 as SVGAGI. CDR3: CASSVGRVDGYTF. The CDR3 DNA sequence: TGTGCCAGCAGCGTGGGCAGGGTGGATGGCTACACCTTC.